The clone carrying this T cell receptor beta chain was picked up many times. The antigen is not known. The authors made TCR beta libraries by quantitative 5'-RACE with molecular barcodes. One entry per CDR3 protein results from TCRdb running MiXCR on the 5' RACE reads. The data show fewer than 550,000 distinct CDR3 sequences, 5.3% seen once. The data stem from a study of CD8 T cells in ankylosing spondylitis. Overall study findings and caveats: Reportedly, matched ankylosing spondylitis synovial fluid was significantly enriched for disease-linked clones. Seemingly characteristic of ankylosing spondylitis blood was a TCR beta motif consisting of about 8 highly homologous variants.

Trimming removed 3 bases from V and 6 bases from J; junction bases left unmatched: 8. This CDR3 spans 14 amino acids. Per germline, CDR1 SQVTM and CDR2 ANQGSEA. This receptor was obtained from a male donor with ankylosing spondylitis. The sequenced sample was blood, either unsorted or a sorted T cell fraction (not recorded which). This chain links TRBV29-1 with TRBJ2-1, with 7 bases that match TRBD2. The CDR3 is CSVDSAGAVNEQFF. CDR3 DNA: TGCAGCGTTGATTCCGCGGGAGCCGTCAATGAGCAGTTCTTC.